These T cell receptor beta chains were read from a single sample in a study of blood T cell repertoires in COVID-19. Assay used: immunoSEQ multiplex PCR; TCRdb lists only in-frame clones, some missing. This table has 410,000 or so clones, about nine tenths appearing once. The sample taken for sequencing was peripheral blood. Every receptor here comes from a woman aged 25 to 39 with active or convalescent COVID-19. CDR3s include the opening cysteine and the closing phenylalanine or tryptophan. A D gene is named only where the DNA matches it firmly. The listing skips clone size in some rows; elsewhere it reads once, few, many or a size class.

-	TRBV7-2	-	TRBJ1-2	TGTGCCAGCAGCGATACAGGGTCTCATGGCTACACCTTC	CASSDTGSHGYTF
-	TRBV6-2/TRBV6-3	-	TRBJ1-1	TGTGCCAGCAGCCCAGGCGGGGTGGACACTGAAGCTTTCTTT	CASSPGGVDTEAFF
few	TRBV19	-	TRBJ1-2	TGTGCCAGTATCAACCTGGGGGCAGAGTACTATGGCTACACCTTC	CASINLGAEYYGYTF
-	TRBV5-1	TRBD1	TRBJ2-7	TGCGCCAGCAGTTATACAGGGGTCGAGCAGTACTTC	CASSYTGVEQYF
-	TRBV7-9	TRBD2	TRBJ2-3	TGTGCCAGCAGCTTAATCGGGAGCGGGAGCCCAGATACGCAGTATTTT	CASSLIGSGSPDTQYF
few	TRBV6-4	TRBD1	TRBJ1-2	TGTGCCAGCAGTGACGGCAGGGGGAACGATGGCTACACCTTC	CASSDGRGNDGYTF
-	TRBV6-1	TRBD1	TRBJ2-5	TGTGCCAGCAGTGAAGAGTTGACAGGGGCCCTCTGGGAGACCCAGTACTTC	CASSEELTGALWETQYF
-	TRBV5-4	TRBD2	TRBJ2-1	TGTGCCAGCAGCCCCGGGACTAGCGGATACAATGAGCAGTTCTTC	CASSPGTSGYNEQFF
-	TRBV3-1/TRBV3-2	-	TRBJ1-6	TGTGCCAGCAGCCAAGACAAACAGGGTTACTATAATTCACCCCTCCACTTT	CASSQDKQGYYNSPLHF
few	TRBV7-2	-	TRBJ2-7	TGTGCCAGCAGCTTAGTAACCGGGACAACCTACGAGCAGTACTTC	CASSLVTGTTYEQYF
-	TRBV19	-	TRBJ1-1	TGTGCCAGTAGTCAAACAGGAGGGATCACTGAAGCTTTCTTT	CASSQTGGITEAFF
-	TRBV28	TRBD2	TRBJ2-5	TGTGCCAGCAGCCCCGTACTAGCGGGGGGGTTCGTGGAGACCCAGTACTTC	CASSPVLAGGFVETQYF
-	TRBV30	-	TRBJ2-7	TGTGCCTGGAGCGTCGGACATTCCTACGAGCAGTACTTC	CAWSVGHSYEQYF
-	TRBV30	TRBD2	TRBJ2-5	TGTGCCTGGAGGTCGGGACTAGAGCACCGAGAGACCCAGTACTTC	CAWRSGLEHRETQYF
-	TRBV5-8	-	TRBJ2-7	TGTGCCAGCAGCTTGGAGTCAGTCATCTCCTACGAGCAGTACTTC	CASSLESVISYEQYF
-	TRBV12-5	-	TRBJ1-1	TGTGCTAGTGGTTTGGGGGGGCTCGGCACTGAAGCTTTCTTT	CASGLGGLGTEAFF
-	TRBV6-1	TRBD1	TRBJ2-7	TGTGCCAGCAGTGAAGCGGAGACAGGGGTTTACGAGCAGTACTTC	CASSEAETGVYEQYF
-	TRBV2	-	TRBJ1-5	TGTGCCAGCAGTGAGGACTCGCGCCAACCCCAGCATTTT	CASSEDSRQPQHF
-	TRBV5-1	-	TRBJ2-6	TGCGCCAGCAGCCTACACGGGGCCGCGGGGCCTGGGGCCAACGTCCTGACTTTC	CASSLHGAAGPGANVLTF
-	TRBV5-1	-	TRBJ2-7	TGCGCCAGCAGCTCACAGGGTGGGTACGAGCAGTACTTC	CASSSQGGYEQYF
-	TRBV5-1	-	TRBJ1-1	TGCGCCAGCTCTAATCAGAAACAGGGTCCAAACACTGAAGCTTTCTTT	CASSNQKQGPNTEAFF
few	TRBV10-3	-	TRBJ1-5	TGTGCCATAGGACAGTATAGCAATCAGCCCCAGCATTTT	CAIGQYSNQPQHF
-	TRBV7-6	-	TRBJ2-3	TGTGCCAGCAGCTTAGGGTCAGGGCATGGGGCAGATACGCAGTATTTT	CASSLGSGHGADTQYF
-	TRBV7-9	TRBD2	TRBJ2-7	TGTGCCAGGAACCCCGGGACTAGCGGGCCATACGAGCAGTACTTC	CARNPGTSGPYEQYF
once	TRBV12-3/TRBV12-4	-	TRBJ1-2	TGTGCCAGCAGTCCGACCACAGGCTCTGGCTACACCTTC	CASSPTTGSGYTF
once	TRBV2	TRBD2	TRBJ2-2	TGTGCCAGCAGTTTCGGACTAGCGAACACCGGGGAGCTGTTTTTT	CASSFGLANTGELFF
-	TRBV30	-	TRBJ2-7	TGTGCCTGGAGTTTCGGGAGCTCCTACGAGCAGTACTTC	CAWSFGSSYEQYF
-	TRBV7-9	TRBD2	TRBJ2-7	TGTGCCAGCAGCTTTGGGAGCGGGACCTACGAGCAGTACTTC	CASSFGSGTYEQYF
-	TRBV7-7	-	TRBJ2-3	TGTGCCAGCAGCTTATACGGTCCTTCTTCACTTAGCACAGATACGCAGTATTTT	CASSLYGPSSLSTDTQYF
-	TRBV19	TRBD1	TRBJ1-4	TGTGCCAGTGCTGGGGTACGACAGGGAGTATGGGAAAAACTGTTTTTT	CASAGVRQGVWEKLFF
once	TRBV7-9	TRBD1	TRBJ1-1	TGTGCCAGCAGCCCCCAGGGGGAGGACACTGAAGCTTTCTTT	CASSPQGEDTEAFF
-	TRBV7-9	-	TRBJ1-2	TGTGCCAGCAGCCCGACGATGCGAGGCCCAGGGGCCTATGGCTACACCTTC	CASSPTMRGPGAYGYTF
-	TRBV6-1	-	TRBJ1-1	TGTGCCAGCAGTGAGCACCGGGACTCCCTCTACACTGAAGCTTTCTTT	CASSEHRDSLYTEAFF
-	TRBV5-8	-	TRBJ1-3	TGTGCCAGCAGCTTGGACTTCTCTGGAAACACCATATATTTT	CASSLDFSGNTIYF
few	TRBV12-3/TRBV12-4	TRBD2	TRBJ2-2	TGTGCCAGCACCCCCGGGGGGGCCTGGGAGCTGTTTTTT	CASTPGGAWELFF
few	TRBV6-5	TRBD1	TRBJ1-3	TGTGCCAGCACCACACCGACAGGGGGGACGAACACCATATATTTT	CASTTPTGGTNTIYF
-	TRBV6-5	TRBD1	TRBJ1-6	TGTGCCAGCAGTTGGGGACAGGGGAGGGATTCACCCCTCCACTTT	CASSWGQGRDSPLHF